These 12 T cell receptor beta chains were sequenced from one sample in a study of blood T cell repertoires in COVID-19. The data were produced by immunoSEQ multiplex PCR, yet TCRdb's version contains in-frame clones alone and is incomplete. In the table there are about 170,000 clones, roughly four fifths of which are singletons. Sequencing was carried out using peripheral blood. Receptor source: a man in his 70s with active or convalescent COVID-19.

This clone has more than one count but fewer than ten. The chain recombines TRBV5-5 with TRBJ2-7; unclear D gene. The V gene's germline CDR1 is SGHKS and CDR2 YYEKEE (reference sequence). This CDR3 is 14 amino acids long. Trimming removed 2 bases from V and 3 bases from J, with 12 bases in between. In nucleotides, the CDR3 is TGTGCCAGCAGCTTCCTGGGTTCGGGCTACGAGCAGTACTTC. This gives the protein CASSFLGSGYEQYF.

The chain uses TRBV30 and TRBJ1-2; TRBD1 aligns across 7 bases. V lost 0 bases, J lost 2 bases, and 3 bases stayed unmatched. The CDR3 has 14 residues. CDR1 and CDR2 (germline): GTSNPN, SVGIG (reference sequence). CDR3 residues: CAWSVQGTNYGYTF. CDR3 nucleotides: TGTGCCTGGAGTGTACAGGGGACGAACTATGGCTACACCTTC. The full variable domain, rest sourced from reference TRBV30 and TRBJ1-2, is SQTIHQWPATLVQPVGSPLSLECTVEGTSNPNLYWYRQAAGRGLQLLFYSVGIGQISSEVPQNLSASRPQDRQFILSSKKLLLSDSGFYLCAWSVQGTNYGYTFGSGTRLTVV.

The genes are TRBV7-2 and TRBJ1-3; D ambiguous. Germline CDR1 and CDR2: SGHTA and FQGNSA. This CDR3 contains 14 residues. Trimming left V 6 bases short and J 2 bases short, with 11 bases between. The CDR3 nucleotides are TGTGCCAGCAGTCACGGGTCTCCTGGAAACACCATATATTTT. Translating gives CASSHGSPGNTIYF.

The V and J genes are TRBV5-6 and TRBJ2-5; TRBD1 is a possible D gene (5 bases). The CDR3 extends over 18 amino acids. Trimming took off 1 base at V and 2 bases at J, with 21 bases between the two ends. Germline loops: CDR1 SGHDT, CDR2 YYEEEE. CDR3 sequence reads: CASSLYAGRKTAQETQYF. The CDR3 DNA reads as TGTGCCAGCAGCTTGTATGCAGGGCGGAAAACAGCTCAAGAGACCCAGTACTTC.

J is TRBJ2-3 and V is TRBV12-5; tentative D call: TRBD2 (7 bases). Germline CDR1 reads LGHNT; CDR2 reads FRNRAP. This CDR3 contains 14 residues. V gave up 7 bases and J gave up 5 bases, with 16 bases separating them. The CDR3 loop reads CASALGGGVDTQYF. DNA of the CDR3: TGTGCTAGTGCCTTAGGGGGGGGTGTAGATACGCAGTATTTT.

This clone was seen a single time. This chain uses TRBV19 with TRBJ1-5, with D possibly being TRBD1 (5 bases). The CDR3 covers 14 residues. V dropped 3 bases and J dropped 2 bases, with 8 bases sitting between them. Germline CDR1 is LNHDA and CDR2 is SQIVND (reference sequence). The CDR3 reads CASSMRRGNQPQHF. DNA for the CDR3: TGTGCCAGTAGTATGCGCAGGGGCAATCAGCCCCAGCATTTT.

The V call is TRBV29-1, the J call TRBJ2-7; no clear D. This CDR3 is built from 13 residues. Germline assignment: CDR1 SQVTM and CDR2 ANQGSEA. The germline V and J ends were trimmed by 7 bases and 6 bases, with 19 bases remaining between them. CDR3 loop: CSAADDSAGEQYF. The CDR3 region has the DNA TGCAGCGCCGCCGACGACTCGGCCGGCGAGCAGTACTTC.

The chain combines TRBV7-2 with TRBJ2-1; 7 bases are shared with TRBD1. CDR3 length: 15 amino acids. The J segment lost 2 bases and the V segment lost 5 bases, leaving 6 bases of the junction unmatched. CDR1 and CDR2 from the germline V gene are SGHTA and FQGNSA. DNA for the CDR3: TGTGCCAGCAGCCAGGGACAGATTACCTACAATGAGCAGTTCTTC. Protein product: CASSQGQITYNEQFF. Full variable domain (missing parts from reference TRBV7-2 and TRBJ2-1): GAGVSQSPSNKVTEKGKDVELRCDPISGHTALYWYRQSLGQGLEFLIYFQGNSAPDKSGLPSDRFSAERTGGSVSTLTIQRTQQEDSAVYLCASSQGQITYNEQFFGPGTRLTVL.

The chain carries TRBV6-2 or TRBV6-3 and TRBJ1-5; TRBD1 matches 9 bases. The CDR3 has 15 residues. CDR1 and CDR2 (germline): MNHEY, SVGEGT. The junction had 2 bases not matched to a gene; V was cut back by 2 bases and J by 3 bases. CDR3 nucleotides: TGTGCCAGCAGTTACGGGGACAGGGTCAATCAGCCCCAGCATTTT. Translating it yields CASSYGDRVNQPQHF.

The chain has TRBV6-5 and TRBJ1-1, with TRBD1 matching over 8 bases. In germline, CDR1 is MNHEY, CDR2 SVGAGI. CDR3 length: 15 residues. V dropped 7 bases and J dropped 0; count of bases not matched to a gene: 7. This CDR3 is CASIMQGAVNTEAFF. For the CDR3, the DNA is TGTGCCAGCATTATGCAGGGGGCTGTGAACACTGAAGCTTTCTTT.

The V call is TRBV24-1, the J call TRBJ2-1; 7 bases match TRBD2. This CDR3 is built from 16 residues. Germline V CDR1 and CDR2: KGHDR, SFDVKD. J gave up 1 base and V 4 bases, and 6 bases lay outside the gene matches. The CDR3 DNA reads TGTGCCACCAGTGACCAACTAGCGCAATCCTACAATGAGCAGTTCTTC. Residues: CATSDQLAQSYNEQFF.

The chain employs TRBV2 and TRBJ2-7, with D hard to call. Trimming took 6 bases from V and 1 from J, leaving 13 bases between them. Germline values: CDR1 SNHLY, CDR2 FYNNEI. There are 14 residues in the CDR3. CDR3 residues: CASRPATTSYEQYF. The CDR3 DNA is TGTGCCAGCAGGCCCGCTACTACGTCCTACGAGCAGTACTTC.